This T cell receptor beta chain was sequenced in a study of long-term antiretroviral therapy in people with HIV. With survey level as its setting, the immunoSEQ assay was v3.0. Libraries were prepared by immunoSEQ multiplex PCR; TCRdb keeps only in-frame clonotypes and omits some of them. The sample lists roughly 45,000 clones; about 88% were seen once. Every specimen held between roughly 0.85-11 million cryopreserved PBMC. These were thawed and washed before DNA extraction. Regarding this clone: The antigen remains undetermined.

General study points: No data on ART adherence, viral resistance or therapy changes.

The CDR3 covers 17 residues. CDR1 is SGDLS and CDR2 is YYNGEE in the germline V gene. V shed 0 bases and J 3 bases; nucleotides not matched to a gene: 9. The clonotype originates from a woman aged 18-29 years with HIV. The sequencing used unsorted PBMCs, collected 0.8 years after starting antiretroviral therapy. This rearrangement joins TRBV9 to TRBJ2-7; 10 bases map to TRBD2. The CDR3 is CASSVGASGSEDYEQYF. CDR3 sequence (DNA): TGTGCCAGCAGCGTAGGGGCTAGCGGGAGCGAAGACTACGAGCAGTACTTC.